This TCR beta chain was recorded in a study of control samples from healthy donors and cancer patients (dated by TCRdb to the early 2020s). The germline V gene encodes CDR1 LNHDA and CDR2 SQIVND (reference sequence). The junction shows trimming of 7 bases on V and 6 bases on J, and the gene matches do not reach 4 bases of it. The CDR3 starts with the cysteine, ends with the phenylalanine, and has 13 residues. Just the 39-base CDR3 DNA is kept, in frame starting at base 1. For this clone: Its specific antigen is unknown. No much larger clonotype is one base removed from it; base qualities were not supplied.

Library construction relied on the immunoSEQ multiplex PCR assay. TCRdb stores this immuneACCESS table with in-frame sequences only. Part of the clones is absent; in the studies checked, under half of the shortfall reflects unresolved V genes, and no reason is known for the rest. In all, the sample holds about 120,000 clones, and 70% to 90% of those were seen once. Of the sample, 2% to 2.5% is held by the ten largest clones. In this chain, TRBV19 is recombined with TRBJ2-1; 9 bases in between match TRBD2. Sequencing was done on a sample of blood. The origin of this receptor is a woman aged 70 to 79 in good health. DNA sequence: TGTGCCAGTATTCGCGGGGGGGCCAATGAGCAGTTCTTC. It translates to CASIRGGANEQFF.